The TCR beta chain under discussion was sequenced for a study of blood T cell repertoires in COVID-19. Study-wide context: Material from acute and convalescent COVID-19 was sourced from the United States, Italy and Spain. The cDNA or gDNA used as material had been derived from T cells, B-cell-depleted T cells, or PBMCs.

In the authors' workflow: Scientists estimated how many nucleated cells there were by amplifying reference gene primers. Repertoires were generated with immunoSEQ multiplex PCR, while TCRdb's copy carries only in-frame clones and drops some. The DNA was the basis for D and trimming; V, J and clone size are from that table. The sample records a few hundred thousand clones, about 80% being singletons. Germline V lookup: CDR1 DFQATT, CDR2 SNEGSKA (reference sequence). The CDR3 runs to 17 residues. The V gene end was trimmed by 3 bases and the J gene end by 0 bases; junction bases not matched to a gene: 2.

The chain joins TRBV20-1 to TRBJ2-2; TRBD2 matches 15 bases. The specimen sequenced was peripheral blood. The clonotype comes from an elderly man with acute or convalescent COVID-19. CDR3 DNA: TGCAGTGCTAGTAGGACTAGCGGGAGGGCGAACACCGGGGAGCTGTTTTTT. The encoded protein is CSASRTSGRANTGELFF.